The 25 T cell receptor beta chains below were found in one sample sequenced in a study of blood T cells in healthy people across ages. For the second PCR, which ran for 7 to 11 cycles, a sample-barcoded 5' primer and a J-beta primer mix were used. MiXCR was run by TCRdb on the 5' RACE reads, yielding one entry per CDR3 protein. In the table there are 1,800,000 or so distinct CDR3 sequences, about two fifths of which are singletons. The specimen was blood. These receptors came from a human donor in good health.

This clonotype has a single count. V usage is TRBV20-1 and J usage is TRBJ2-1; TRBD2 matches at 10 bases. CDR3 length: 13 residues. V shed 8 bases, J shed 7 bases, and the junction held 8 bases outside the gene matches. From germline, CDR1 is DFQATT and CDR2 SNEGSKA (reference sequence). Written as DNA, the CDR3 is TGCAGTCAGCTAGCGGGGGCTGGGAATGAGCAGTTCTTC. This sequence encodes CSQLAGAGNEQFF.

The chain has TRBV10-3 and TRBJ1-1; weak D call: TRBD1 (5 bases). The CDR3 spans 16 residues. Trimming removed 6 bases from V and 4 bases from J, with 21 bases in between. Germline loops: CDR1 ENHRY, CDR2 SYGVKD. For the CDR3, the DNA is TGTGCCATCAGAGATTTAGGTTCGTCAACAGGCACTGAAGCTTTCTTT. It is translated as CAIRDLGSSTGTEAFF.

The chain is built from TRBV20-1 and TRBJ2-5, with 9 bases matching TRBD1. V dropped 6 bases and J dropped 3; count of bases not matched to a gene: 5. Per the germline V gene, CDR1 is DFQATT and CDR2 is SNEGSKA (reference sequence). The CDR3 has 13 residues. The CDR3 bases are TGCAGTGCACCCGGGACAGGGAAAGAGACCCAGTACTTC. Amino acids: CSAPGTGKETQYF.

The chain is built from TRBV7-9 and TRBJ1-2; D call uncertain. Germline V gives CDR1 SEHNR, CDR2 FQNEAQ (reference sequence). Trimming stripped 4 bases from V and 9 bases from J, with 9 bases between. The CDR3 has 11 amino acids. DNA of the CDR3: TGTGCCAGCAGCTACCAGATAAGCTACACCTTC. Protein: CASSYQISYTF. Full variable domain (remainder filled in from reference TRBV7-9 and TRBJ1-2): DTGVSQNPRHKITKRGQNVTFRCDPISEHNRLYWYRQTLGQGPEFLTYFQNEAQLEKSRLLSDRFSAERPKGSFSTLEIQRTEQGDSAMYLCASSYQISYTFGSGTRLTVV.

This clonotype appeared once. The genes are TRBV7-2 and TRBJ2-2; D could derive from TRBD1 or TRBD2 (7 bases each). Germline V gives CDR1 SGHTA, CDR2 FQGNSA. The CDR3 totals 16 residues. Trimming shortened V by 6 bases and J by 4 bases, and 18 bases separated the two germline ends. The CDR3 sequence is CASRQRSGGATGELFF. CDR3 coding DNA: TGTGCCAGCAGACAGAGGTCAGGGGGGGCCACCGGGGAGCTGTTTTTT.

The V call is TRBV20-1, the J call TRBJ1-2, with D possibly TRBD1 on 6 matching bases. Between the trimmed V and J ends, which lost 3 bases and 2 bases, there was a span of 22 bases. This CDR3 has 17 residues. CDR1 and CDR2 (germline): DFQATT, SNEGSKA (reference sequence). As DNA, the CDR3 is TGCAGTGCTAGGAAGGCCTGGGAGGGGGAACAGAACTATGGCTACACCTTC. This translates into CSARKAWEGEQNYGYTF.

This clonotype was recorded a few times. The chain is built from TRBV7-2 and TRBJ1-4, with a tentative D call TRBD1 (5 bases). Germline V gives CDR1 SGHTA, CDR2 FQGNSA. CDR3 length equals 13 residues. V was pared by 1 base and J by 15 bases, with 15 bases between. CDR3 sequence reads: CASSLDGNGGVFF. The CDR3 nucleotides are TGTGCCAGCAGCTTAGACGGGAACGGAGGGGTGTTTTTT.

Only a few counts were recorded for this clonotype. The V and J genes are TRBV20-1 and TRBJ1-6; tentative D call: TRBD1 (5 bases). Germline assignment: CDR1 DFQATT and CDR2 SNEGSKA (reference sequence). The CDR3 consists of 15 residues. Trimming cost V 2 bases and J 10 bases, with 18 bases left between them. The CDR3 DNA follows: TGCAGTGCTAGACTCCGGGGCAGGCCACGGTCACCCCTCCACTTT. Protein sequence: CSARLRGRPRSPLHF.

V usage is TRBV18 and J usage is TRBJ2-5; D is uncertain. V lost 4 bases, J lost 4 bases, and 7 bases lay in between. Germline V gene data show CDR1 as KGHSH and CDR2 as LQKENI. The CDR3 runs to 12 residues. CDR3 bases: TGTGCCAGCTCACGGCCGGTAGAGACCCAGTACTTC. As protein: CASSRPVETQYF.

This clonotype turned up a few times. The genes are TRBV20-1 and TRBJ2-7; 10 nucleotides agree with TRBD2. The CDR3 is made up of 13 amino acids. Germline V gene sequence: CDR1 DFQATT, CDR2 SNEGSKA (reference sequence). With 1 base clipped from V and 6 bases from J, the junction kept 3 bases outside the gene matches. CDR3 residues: CSARASGGLEQYF. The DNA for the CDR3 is TGCAGTGCTAGAGCTAGCGGGGGCCTCGAGCAGTACTTC.

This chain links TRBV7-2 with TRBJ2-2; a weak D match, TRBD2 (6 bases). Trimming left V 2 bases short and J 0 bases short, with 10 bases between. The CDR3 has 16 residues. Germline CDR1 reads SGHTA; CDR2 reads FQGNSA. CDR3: CASSLMGGANTGELFF. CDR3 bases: TGTGCCAGCAGCTTAATGGGAGGAGCGAACACCGGGGAGCTGTTTTTT.

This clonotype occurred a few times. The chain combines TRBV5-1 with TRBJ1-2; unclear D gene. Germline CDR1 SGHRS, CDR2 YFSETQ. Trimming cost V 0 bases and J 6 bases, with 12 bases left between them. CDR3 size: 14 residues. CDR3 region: CASSLVVPSDGYTF. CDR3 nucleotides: TGCGCCAGCAGCTTGGTGGTACCATCGGATGGCTACACCTTC.

CDR3 amino acids: CASSLTRRSTDTQYF. CDR3 nucleotide sequence: TGTGCCAGCAGTTTGACCCGAAGGAGCACAGATACGCAGTATTTT. The chain recombines TRBV28 with TRBJ2-3; unclear D gene. From germline, CDR1 is MDHEN and CDR2 SYDVKM. Trimming pared 3 bases from V and 0 bases from J, leaving 10 bases between. This CDR3 comprises 15 residues.

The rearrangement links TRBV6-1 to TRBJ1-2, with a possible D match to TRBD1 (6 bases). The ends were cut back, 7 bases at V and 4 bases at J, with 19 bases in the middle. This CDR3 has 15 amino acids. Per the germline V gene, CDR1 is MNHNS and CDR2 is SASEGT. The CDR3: CASILNTGTGYGYTF. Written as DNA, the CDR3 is TGTGCCAGCATCCTCAATACAGGGACCGGCTATGGCTACACCTTC.

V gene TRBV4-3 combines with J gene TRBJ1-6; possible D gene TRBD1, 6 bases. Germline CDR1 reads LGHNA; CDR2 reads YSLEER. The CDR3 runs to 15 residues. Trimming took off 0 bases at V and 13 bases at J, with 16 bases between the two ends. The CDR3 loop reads CASSQDWETGAPLHF. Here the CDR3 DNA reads TGCGCCAGCAGCCAAGATTGGGAGACGGGGGCTCCCCTCCACTTT.

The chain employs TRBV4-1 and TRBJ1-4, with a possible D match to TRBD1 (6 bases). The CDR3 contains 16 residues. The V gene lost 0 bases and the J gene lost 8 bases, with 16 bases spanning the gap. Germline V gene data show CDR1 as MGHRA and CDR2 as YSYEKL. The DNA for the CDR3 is TGCGCCAGCAGCCAAGATTACGTGGCAGGGGTCGAAAAACTGTTTTTT. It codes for CASSQDYVAGVEKLFF.

CDR3 sequence: CASRTGTSRNSPLHF. The CDR3 nucleotides are TGTGCCAGCAGGACCGGGACAAGTCGTAATTCACCCCTCCACTTT. The rearrangement links TRBV2 to TRBJ1-6, with D tentatively TRBD1 (6 bases). The germline V gene encodes CDR1 SNHLY and CDR2 FYNNEI. CDR3 size: 15 residues. Deletions cut 6 bases from V and 6 bases from J, with 15 bases between.

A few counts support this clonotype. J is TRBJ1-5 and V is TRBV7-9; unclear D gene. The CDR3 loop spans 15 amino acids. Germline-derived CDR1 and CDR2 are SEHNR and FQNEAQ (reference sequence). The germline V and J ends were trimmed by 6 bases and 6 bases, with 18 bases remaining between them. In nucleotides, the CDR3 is TGTGCCAGCAGTGATCCTGGCCAGGAAGGTCAGCCCCAGCATTTT. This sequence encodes CASSDPGQEGQPQHF. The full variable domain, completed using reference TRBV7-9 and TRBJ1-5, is DTGVSQNPRHKITKRGQNVTFRCDPISEHNRLYWYRQTLGQGPEFLTYFQNEAQLEKSRLLSDRFSAERPKGSFSTLEIQRTEQGDSAMYLCASSDPGQEGQPQHFGDGTRLSIL.

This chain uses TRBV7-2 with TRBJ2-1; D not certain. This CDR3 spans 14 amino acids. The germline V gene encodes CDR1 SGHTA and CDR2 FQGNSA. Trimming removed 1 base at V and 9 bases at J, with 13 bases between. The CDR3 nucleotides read TGTGCCAGCAGCTTAGAGTCAGGTGAGAGTGAGCAGTTCTTC. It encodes CASSLESGESEQFF.

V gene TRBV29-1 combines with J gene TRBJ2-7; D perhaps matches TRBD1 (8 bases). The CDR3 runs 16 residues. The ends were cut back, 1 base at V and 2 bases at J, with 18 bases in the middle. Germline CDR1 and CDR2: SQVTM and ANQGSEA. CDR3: CSVEGAGDRPPYEQYF. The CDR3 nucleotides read TGCAGCGTTGAAGGGGCGGGGGACAGGCCACCCTACGAGCAGTACTTC.

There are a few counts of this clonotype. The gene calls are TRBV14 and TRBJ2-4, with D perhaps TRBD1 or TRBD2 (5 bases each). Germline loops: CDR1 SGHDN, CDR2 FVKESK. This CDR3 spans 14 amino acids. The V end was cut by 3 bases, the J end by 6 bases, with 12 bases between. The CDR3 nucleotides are TGTGCCAGCAGCCAGGGACCCTTACCAAACATTCAGTACTTC. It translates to CASSQGPLPNIQYF.

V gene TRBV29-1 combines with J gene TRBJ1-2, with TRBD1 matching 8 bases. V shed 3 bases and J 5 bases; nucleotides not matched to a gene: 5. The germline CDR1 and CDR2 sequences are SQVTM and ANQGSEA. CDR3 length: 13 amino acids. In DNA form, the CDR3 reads TGCAGCGTTGACCAGGGGGCTAGGTATGGCTACACCTTC. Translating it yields CSVDQGARYGYTF.

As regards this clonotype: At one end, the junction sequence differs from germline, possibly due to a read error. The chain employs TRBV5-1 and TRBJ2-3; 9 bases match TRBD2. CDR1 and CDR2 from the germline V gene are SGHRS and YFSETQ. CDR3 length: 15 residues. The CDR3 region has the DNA TGCGCCAGCAGCTTTCTAGCGGGGTCCACAGATGCGCAGTATTTT. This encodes CASSFLAGSTDAQYF.

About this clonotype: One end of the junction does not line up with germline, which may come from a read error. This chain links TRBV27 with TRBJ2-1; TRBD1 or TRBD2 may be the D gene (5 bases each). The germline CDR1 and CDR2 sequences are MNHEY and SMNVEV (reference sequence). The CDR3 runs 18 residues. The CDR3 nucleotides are TGTACCAGCAGTTTACTAGTTGGGGCAGCCGAAATGAACAATGAGCAGTTCTTC. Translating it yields CTSSLLVGAAEMNNEQFF.

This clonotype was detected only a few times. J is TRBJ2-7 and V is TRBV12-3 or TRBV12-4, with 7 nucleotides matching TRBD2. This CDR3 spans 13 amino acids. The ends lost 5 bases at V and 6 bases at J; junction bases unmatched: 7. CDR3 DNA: TGTGCCAGCAGTATCACTGGGGGGGGCGAGCAGTACTTC. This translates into CASSITGGGEQYF.